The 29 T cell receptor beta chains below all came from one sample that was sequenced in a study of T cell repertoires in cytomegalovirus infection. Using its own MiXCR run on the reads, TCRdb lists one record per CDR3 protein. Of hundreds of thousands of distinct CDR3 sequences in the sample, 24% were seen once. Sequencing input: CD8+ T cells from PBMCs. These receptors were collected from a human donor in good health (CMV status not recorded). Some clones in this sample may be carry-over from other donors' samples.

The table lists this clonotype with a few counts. CDR3 amino acids: CASSEDYADTQYF. Here the CDR3 DNA reads TGTGCCAGCAGCGAGGACTACGCAGATACGCAGTATTTT. The chain employs TRBV5-4 and TRBJ2-3; maybe TRBD2 (6 bases). Germline assignment: CDR1 SGHNT and CDR2 YYREEE (reference sequence). The V end lost 4 bases, the J end lost 4 bases, and 10 bases lay between the germline ends. This CDR3 is 13 amino acids long.

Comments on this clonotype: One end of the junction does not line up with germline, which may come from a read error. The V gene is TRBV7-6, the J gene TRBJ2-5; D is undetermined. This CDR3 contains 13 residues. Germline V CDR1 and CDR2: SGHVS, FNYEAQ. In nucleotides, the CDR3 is TGTGTCAGCAGAACCTTTCCAAAAGAGACCCAGTACTTC. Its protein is CVSRTFPKETQYF. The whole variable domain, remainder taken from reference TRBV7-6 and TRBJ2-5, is GAGVSQSPRYKVTKRGQDVALRCDPISGHVSLYWYRQALGQGPEFLTYFNYEAQQDKSGLPNDRFSAERPEGSISTLTIQRTEQRDSAMYRCVSRTFPKETQYFGPGTRLLVL.

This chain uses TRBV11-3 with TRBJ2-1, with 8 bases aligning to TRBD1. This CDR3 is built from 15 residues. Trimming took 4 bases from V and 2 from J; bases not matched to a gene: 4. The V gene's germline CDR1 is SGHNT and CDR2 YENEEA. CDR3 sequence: CASSSGGVTYNEQFF. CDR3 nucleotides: TGTGCCAGCAGCTCAGGGGGCGTCACCTACAATGAGCAGTTCTTC.

The CDR3 here is CASRTDYGYTF. In DNA, the CDR3 is TGTGCCAGCAGGACAGACTATGGCTACACCTTC. This chain connects TRBV6-6 to TRBJ1-2; tentatively, D is TRBD1 (5 bases). This CDR3 has 11 amino acids. Per germline, CDR1 MNHNY and CDR2 SVGAGI (reference sequence). The ends were cut back, 6 bases at V and 3 bases at J, with 5 bases in the middle.

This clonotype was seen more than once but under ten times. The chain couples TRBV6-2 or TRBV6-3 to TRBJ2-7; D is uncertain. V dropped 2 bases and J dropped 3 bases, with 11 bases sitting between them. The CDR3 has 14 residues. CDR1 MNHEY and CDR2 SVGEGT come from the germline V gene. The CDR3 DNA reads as TGTGCCAGCAGTTACCCCGGGCCGATCTACGAGCAGTACGTC. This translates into CASSYPGPIYEQYV.

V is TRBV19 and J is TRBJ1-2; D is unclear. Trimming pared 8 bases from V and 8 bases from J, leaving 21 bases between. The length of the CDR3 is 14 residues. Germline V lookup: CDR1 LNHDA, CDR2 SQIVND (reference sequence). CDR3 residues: CASALGGAEGGYTF. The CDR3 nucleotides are TGTGCCAGTGCCCTCGGCGGCGCCGAGGGCGGCTACACCTTC.

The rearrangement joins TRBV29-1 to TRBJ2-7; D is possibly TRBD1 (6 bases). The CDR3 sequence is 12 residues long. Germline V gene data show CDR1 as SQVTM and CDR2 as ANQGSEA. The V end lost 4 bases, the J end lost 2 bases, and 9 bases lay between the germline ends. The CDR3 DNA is TGCAGCGTTGCAGGGGTTGCCTACGAGCAGTACTTC. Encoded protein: CSVAGVAYEQYF.

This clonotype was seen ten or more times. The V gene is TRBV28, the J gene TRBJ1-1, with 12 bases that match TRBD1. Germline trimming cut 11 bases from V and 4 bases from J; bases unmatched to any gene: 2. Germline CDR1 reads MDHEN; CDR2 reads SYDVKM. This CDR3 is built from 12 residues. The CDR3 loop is CAGGQGATEAFF. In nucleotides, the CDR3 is TGTGCCGGGGGACAGGGGGCCACTGAAGCTTTCTTT.

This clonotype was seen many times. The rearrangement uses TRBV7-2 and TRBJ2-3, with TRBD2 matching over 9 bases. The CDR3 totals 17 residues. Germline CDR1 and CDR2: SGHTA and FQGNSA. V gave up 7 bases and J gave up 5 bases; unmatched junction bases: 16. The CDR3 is CASNQTPQRGAGDTQYF. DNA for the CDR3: TGTGCCAGCAACCAAACTCCTCAGCGGGGGGCGGGAGATACGCAGTATTTT.

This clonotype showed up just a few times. The CDR3 DNA sequence: TGTGCCAGCAGGTGGAGACCGGGACAGGGCCCAGATACGCAGTATTTT. It specifies CASRWRPGQGPDTQYF. The chain is built from TRBV6-2 or TRBV6-3 and TRBJ2-3; 9 nucleotides line up with TRBD1. CDR1 is MNHEY, CDR2 SVGEGT, per germline. The CDR3 covers 16 residues. Trimming took 6 bases from V and 4 from J; bases not matched to a gene: 11.

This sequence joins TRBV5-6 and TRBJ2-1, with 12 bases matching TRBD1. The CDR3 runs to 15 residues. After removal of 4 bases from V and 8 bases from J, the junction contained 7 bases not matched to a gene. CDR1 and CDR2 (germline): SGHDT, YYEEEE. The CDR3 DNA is TGTGCCAGCAGCCCCGGGACAGGGGGCTCGGATGAGCAGTTCTTC. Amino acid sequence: CASSPGTGGSDEQFF.

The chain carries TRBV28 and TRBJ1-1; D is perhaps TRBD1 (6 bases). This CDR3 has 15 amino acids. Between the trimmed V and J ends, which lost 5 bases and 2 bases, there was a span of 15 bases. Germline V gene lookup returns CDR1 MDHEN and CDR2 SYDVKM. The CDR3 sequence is CASSHPWGGNTEAFF. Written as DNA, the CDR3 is TGTGCCAGCAGTCATCCTTGGGGGGGCAACACTGAAGCTTTCTTT.

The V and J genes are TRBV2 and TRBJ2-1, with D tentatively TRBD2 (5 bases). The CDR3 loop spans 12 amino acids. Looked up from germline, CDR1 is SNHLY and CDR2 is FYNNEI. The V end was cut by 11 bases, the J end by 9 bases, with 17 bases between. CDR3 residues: CAAEGVLGEQFF. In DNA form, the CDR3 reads TGTGCCGCAGAGGGCGTCCTTGGTGAGCAGTTCTTC.

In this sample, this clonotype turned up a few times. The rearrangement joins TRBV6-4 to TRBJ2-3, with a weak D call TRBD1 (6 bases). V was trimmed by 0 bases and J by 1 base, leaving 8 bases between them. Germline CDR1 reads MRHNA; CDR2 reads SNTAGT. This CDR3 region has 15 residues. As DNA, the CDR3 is TGTGCCAGCAGTGACTCGGACAGAGGCACAGATACGCAGTATTTT. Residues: CASSDSDRGTDTQYF.

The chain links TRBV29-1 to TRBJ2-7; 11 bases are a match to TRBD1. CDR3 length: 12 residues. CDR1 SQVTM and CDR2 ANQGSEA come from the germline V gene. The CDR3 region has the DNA TGCTGCGTTGGGACAGGGGGTCACGAGCAGTACGTC. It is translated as CCVGTGGHEQYV.

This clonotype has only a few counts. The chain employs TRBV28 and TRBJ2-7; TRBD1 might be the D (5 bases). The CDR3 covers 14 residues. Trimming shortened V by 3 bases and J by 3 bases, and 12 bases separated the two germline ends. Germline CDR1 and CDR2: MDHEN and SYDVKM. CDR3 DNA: TGTGCCAGCAGTTTCGCAGGAAGGGGCTACGAGCAGTACGTC. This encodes CASSFAGRGYEQYV.

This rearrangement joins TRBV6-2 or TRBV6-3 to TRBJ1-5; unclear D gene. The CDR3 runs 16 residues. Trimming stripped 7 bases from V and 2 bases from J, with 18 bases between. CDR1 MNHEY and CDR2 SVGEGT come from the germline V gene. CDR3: CASNYPGRWGNQPQHF. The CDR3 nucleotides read TGTGCCAGCAACTACCCGGGTCGTTGGGGCAATCAGCCCCAGCATTTT.

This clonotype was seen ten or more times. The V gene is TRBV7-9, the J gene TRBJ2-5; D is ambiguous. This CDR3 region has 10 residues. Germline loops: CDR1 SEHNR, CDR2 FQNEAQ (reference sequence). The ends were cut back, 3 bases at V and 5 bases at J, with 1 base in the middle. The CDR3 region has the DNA TGTGCCAGCAGCTTCGAGACCCAGTACTTC. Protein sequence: CASSFETQYF.

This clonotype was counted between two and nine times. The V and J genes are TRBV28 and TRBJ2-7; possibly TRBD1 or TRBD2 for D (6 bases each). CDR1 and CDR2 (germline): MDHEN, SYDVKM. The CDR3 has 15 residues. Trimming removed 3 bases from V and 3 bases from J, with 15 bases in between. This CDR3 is CASSLTAGEVYEQYV. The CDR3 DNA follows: TGTGCCAGCAGTTTGACGGCAGGGGAGGTCTACGAGCAGTACGTC.

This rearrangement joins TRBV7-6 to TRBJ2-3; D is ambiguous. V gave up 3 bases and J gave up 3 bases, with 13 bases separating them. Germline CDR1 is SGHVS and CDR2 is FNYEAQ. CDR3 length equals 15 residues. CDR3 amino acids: CASSFVTRGTDTQYF. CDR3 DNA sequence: TGTGCCAGCAGCTTCGTCACCCGTGGGACAGATACGCAGTATTTT. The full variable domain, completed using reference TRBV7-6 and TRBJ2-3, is GAGVSQSPRYKVTKRGQDVALRCDPISGHVSLYWYRQALGQGPEFLTYFNYEAQQDKSGLPNDRFSAERPEGSISTLTIQRTEQRDSAMYRCASSFVTRGTDTQYFGPGTRLTVL.

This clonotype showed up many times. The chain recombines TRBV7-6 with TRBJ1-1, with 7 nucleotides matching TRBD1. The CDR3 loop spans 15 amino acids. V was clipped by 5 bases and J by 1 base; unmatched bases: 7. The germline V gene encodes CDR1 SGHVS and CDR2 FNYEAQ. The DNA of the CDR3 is TGTGCCAGCAGCGGAAGACAGGGAGAGAACACTGAAGCTTTCTTT. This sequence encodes CASSGRQGENTEAFF. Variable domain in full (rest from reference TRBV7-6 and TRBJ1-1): GAGVSQSPRYKVTKRGQDVALRCDPISGHVSLYWYRQALGQGPEFLTYFNYEAQQDKSGLPNDRFSAERPEGSISTLTIQRTEQRDSAMYRCASSGRQGENTEAFFGQGTRLTVV.

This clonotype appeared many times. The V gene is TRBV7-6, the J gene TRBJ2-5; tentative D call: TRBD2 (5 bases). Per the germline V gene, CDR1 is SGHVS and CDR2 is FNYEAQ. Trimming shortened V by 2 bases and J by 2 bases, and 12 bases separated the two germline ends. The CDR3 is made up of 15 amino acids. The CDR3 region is CASSLTGEGQETQYF. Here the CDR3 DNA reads TGTGCCAGCAGCTTAACGGGCGAGGGTCAAGAGACCCAGTACTTC.

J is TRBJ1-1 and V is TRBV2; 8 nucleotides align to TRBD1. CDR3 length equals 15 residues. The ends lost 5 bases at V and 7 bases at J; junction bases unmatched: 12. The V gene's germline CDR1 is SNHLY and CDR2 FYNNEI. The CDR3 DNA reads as TGTGCCAGCAGTCCCGGGACAGGTGCCATCTTTGAAGCTTTCTTT. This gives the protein CASSPGTGAIFEAFF.

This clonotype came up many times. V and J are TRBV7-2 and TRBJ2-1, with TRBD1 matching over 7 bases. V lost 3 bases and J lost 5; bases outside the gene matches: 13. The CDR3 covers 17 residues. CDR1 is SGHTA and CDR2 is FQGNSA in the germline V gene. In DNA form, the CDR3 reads TGTGCCAGCAGCTTCCCTACCGGGACAGCTACTAACAATGAGCAGTTCTTC. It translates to CASSFPTGTATNNEQFF.

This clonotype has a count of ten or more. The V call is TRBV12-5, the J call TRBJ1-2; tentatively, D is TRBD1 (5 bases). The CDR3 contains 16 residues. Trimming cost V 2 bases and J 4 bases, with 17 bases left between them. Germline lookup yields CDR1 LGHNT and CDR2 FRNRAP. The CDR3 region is CASGLSGPIQGYGYTF. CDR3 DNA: TGTGCTAGTGGTTTGAGCGGGCCCATTCAGGGCTATGGCTACACCTTC.

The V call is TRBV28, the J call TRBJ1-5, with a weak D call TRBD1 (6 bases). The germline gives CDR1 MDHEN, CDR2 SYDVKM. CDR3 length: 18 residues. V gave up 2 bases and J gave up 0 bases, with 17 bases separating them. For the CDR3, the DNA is TGTGCCAGCAGTTTAGGACAGACGACCGGCTATAGCAATCAGCCCCAGCATTTT. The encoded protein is CASSLGQTTGYSNQPQHF. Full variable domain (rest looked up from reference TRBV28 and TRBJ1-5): DVKVTQSSRYLVKRTGEKVFLECVQDMDHENMFWYRQDPGLGLRLIYFSYDVKMKEKGDIPEGYSVSREKKERFSLILESASTNQTSMYLCASSLGQTTGYSNQPQHFGDGTRLSIL.

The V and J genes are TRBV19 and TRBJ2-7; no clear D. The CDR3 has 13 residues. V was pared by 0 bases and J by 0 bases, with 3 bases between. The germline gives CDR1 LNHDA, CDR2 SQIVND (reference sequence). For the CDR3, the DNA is TGTGCCAGTAGTATAGACCCCTCCTACGAGCAGTACTTC. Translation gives CASSIDPSYEQYF.

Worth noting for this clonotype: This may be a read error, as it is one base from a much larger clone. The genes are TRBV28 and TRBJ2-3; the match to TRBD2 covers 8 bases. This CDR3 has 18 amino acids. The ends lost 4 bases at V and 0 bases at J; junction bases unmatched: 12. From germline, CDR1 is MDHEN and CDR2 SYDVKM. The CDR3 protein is CASSSGLVGPASTDTQYF. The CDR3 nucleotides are TGTGCCAGCAGTTCGGGACTAGTGGGGCCCGCTAGCACAGATACGCAGTATTTT.

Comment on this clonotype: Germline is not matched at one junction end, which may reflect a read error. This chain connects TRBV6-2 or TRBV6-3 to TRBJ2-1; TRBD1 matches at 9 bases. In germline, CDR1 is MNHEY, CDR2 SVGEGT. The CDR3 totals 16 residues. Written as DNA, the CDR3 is TGTGTCAGCAGTTACCGGGGACAGGGATCCTACAATGAGCAGTTCTTC. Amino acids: CVSSYRGQGSYNEQFF.